This TCR beta chain comes out of a study of cytomegalovirus exposure and HLA in healthy donors. Use of 60 Vbeta and 13 Jbeta primers characterized the PCR. Sequencing used immunoSEQ multiplex PCR; TCRdb keeps in-frame clones, though not all of them. Of 100,000 to 150,000 clones listed, roughly 60% are singletons. In its sample, this clone was seen a few times. Its antigen is unidentified. Trimming at V came to 1 base and at J to 7 bases, leaving 9 bases not matched to a gene. Germline assignment: CDR1 MGHRA and CDR2 YSYEKL. The length of the CDR3 is 15 residues. General study points: For TCR beta chains, V- and J-gene trimming was later linked to a missense DCLRE1C variant. For presence/absence analyses, sequencing depth was assumed to be roughly uniform across donors.

The J gene is TRBJ2-7, the V gene TRBV4-1; 8 bases fit TRBD1. The sample consisted of PBMCs. This receptor was identified in a woman aged 40 to 50 in good health and CMV-seronegative. CDR3 loop: CASSQGQGTPIEQYF. CDR3 sequence (DNA): TGCGCCAGCAGCCAAGGACAGGGGACCCCCATTGAGCAGTACTTC.